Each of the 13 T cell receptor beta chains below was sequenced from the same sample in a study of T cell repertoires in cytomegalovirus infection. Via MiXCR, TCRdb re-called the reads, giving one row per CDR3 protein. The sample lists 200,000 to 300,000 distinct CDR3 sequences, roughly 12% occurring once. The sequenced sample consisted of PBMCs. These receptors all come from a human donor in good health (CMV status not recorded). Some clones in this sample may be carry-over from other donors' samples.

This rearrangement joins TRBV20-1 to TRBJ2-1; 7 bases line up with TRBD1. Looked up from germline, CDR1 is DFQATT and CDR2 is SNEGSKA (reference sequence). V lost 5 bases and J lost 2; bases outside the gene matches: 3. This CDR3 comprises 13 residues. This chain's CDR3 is CSALGGAYNEQFF. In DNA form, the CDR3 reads TGCAGTGCTCTAGGGGGCGCCTACAATGAGCAGTTCTTC.

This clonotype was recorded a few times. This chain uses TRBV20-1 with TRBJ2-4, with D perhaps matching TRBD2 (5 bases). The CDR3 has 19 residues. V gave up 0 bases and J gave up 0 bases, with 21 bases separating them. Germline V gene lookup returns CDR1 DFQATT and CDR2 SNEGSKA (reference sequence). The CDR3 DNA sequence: TGCAGTGCTAGAGATCGGACTCAATGGAGGCTACTAGCCAAAAACATTCAGTACTTC. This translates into CSARDRTQWRLLAKNIQYF.

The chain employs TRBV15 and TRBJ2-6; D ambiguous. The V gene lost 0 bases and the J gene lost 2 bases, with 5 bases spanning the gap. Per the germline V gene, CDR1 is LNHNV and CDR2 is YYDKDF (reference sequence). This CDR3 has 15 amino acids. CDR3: CATSRDGTGANVLTF. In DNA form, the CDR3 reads TGTGCCACCAGCAGAGACGGCACTGGGGCCAACGTCCTGACTTTC.

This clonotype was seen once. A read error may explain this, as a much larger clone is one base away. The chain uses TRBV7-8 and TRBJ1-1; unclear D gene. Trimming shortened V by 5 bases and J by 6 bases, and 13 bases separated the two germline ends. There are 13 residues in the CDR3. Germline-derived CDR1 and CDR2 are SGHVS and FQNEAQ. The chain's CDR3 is CASSTDKGAEAFF. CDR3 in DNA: TGTGCCAGCAGCACCGACAAGGGTGCTGAAGCTTTCTTT.

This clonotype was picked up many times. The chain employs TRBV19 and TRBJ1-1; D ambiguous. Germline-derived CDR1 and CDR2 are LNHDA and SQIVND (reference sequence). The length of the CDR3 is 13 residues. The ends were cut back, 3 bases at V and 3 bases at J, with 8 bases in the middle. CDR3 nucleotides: TGTGCCAGTAGTATCGGGAGGGACACTGAAGCTTTCTTT. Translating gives CASSIGRDTEAFF. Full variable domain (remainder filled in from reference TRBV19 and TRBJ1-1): DGGITQSPKYLFRKEGQNVTLSCEQNLNHDAMYWYRQDPGQGLRLIYYSQIVNDFQKGDIAEGYSVSREKKESFPLTVTSAQKNPTAFYLCASSIGRDTEAFFGQGTRLTVV.

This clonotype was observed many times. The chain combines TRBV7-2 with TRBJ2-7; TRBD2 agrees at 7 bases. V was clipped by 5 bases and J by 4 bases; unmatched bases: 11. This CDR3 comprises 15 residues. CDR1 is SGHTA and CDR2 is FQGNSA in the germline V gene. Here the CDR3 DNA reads TGTGCCAGCAGCGTGGCGGCAGCGGGACTATACGAGCAGTACTTC. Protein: CASSVAAAGLYEQYF.

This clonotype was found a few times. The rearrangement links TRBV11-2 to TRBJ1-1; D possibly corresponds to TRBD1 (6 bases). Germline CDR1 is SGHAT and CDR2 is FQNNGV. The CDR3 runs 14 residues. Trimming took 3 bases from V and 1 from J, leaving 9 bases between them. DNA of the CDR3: TGTGCCAGCAGCTTTGGCAGGGGGAACACTGAAGCTTTCTTT. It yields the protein CASSFGRGNTEAFF.

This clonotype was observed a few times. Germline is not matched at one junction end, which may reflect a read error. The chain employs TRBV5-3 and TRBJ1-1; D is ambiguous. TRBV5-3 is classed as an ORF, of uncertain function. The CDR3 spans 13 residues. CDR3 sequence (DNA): TGTGCCAGCAGCTTGCTCGCGAACACTGAAGCTTTCTTT. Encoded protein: CASSLLANTEAFF.

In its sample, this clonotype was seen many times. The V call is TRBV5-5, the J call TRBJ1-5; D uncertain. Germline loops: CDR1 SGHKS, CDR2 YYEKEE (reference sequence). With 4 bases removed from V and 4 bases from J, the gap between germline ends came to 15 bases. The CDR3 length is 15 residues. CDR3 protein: CASSPHPQENQPQHF. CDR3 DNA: TGTGCCAGCAGCCCGCATCCACAAGAAAATCAGCCCCAGCATTTT.

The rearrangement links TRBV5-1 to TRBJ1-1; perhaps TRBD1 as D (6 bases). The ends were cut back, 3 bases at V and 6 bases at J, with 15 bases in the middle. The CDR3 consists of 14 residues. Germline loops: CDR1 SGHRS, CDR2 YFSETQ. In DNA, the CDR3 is TGCGCCAGCAGCTCGGGACACGCCAGCTCTGAAGCTTTCTTT. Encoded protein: CASSSGHASSEAFF.

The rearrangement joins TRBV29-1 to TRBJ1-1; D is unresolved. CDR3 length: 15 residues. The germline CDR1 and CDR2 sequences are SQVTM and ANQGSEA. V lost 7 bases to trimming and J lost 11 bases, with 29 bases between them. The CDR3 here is CSDTTFRSDSARAFF. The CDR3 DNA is TGCAGCGACACAACTTTCCGGTCTGATTCTGCGCGGGCTTTCTTT. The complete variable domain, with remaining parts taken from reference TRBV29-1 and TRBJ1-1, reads SAVISQKPSRDICQRGTSLTIQCQVDSQVTMMFWYRQQPGQSLTLIATANQGSEATYESGFVIDKFPISRPNLTFSTLTVSNMSPEDSSIYLCSDTTFRSDSARAFFGQGTRLTVV.

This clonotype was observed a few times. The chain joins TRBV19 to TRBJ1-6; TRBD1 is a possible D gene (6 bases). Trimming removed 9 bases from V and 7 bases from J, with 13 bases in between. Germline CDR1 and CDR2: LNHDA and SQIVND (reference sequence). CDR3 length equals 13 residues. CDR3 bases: TGTGCCAGCCGGGGGGCCCAGAATTCACCCCTCCACTTT. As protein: CASRGAQNSPLHF.

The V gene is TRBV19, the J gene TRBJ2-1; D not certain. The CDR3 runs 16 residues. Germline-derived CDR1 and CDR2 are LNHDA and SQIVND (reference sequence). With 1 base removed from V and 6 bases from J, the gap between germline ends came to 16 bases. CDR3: CASSIVNPPPPNEQFF. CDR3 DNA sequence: TGTGCCAGTAGTATAGTTAACCCGCCGCCCCCCAATGAGCAGTTCTTC.